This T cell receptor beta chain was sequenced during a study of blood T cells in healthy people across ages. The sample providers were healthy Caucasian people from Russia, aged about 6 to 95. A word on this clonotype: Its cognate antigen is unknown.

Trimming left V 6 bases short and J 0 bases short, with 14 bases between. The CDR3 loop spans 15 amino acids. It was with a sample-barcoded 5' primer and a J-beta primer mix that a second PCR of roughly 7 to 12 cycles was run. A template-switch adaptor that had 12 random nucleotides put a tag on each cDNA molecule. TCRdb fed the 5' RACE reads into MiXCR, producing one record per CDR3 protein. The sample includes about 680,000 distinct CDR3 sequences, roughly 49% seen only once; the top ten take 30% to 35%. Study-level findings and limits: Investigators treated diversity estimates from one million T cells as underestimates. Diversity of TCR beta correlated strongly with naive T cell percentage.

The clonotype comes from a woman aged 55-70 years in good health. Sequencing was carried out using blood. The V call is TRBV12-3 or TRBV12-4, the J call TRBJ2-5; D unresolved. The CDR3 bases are TGTGCCAGCAGCCCTCAGTGGATGTACCAAGAGACCCAGTACTTC. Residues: CASSPQWMYQETQYF.